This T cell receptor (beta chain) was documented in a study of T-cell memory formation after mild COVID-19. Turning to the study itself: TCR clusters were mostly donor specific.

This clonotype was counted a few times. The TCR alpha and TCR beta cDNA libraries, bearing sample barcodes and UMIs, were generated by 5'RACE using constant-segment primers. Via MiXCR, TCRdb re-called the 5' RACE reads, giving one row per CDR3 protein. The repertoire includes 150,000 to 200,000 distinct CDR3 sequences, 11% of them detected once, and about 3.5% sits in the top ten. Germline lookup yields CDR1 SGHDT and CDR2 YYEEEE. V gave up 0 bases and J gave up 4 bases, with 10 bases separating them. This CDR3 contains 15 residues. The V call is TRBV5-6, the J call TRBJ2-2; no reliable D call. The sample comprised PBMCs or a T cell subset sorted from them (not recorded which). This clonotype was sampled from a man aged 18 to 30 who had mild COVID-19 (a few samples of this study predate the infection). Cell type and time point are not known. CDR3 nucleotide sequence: TGTGCCAGCAGCTTGGAGGGATCCGTCACCGGGGAGCTGTTTTTT. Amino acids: CASSLEGSVTGELFF.